These 30 T cell receptor beta chains were sequenced from one sample in a study of blood T cells in healthy people across ages. Then a second PCR, running roughly 7 to 11 cycles, was carried out with a sample-barcoded 5' primer and a J-beta primer mix. TCRdb fed the 5' RACE reads into MiXCR, producing one record per CDR3 protein. The repertoire holds about 760,000 distinct CDR3 sequences, with 25% as singletons. These sequences were also reported in another study, on T cells of mothers and their children.

What was sequenced was blood. The receptors shown here come from a boy between 10 and 17 years old in good health.

This clonotype has just a few counts. The V and J genes are TRBV25-1 and TRBJ1-5, with D possibly matching TRBD1 (5 bases). The germline V gene has CDR1 MGHDK and CDR2 SYGVNS. This CDR3 comprises 15 residues. With 2 bases removed from V and 4 bases from J, the gap between germline ends came to 12 bases. The chain's CDR3 is CASSEAGGFNQPQHF. The CDR3, as DNA: TGTGCCAGCAGTGAAGCGGGGGGGTTTAATCAGCCCCAGCATTTT.

The count of this clonotype is one. V gene TRBV4-3 combines with J gene TRBJ1-2, with unresolved D. CDR3 size: 14 residues. The V and J ends lost 3 bases and 4 bases respectively, with 12 bases between them. The germline V gene encodes CDR1 LGHNA and CDR2 YSLEER. CDR3 sequence: CASSHPRHLYGYTF. As DNA, the CDR3 is TGCGCCAGCAGCCACCCCAGACACCTCTATGGCTACACCTTC.

The gene calls are TRBV5-1 and TRBJ1-2, with D possibly being TRBD1 (6 bases). CDR3 size: 14 residues. Per germline, CDR1 SGHRS and CDR2 YFSETQ. The V end lost 4 bases, the J end lost 6 bases, and 16 bases lay between the germline ends. The CDR3 coding sequence is TGCGCCAGCAGCATCCTACCAGGGGAGGATGGCTACACCTTC. It specifies CASSILPGEDGYTF.

The CDR3 here is CASRLLAGVPDTQYF. In nucleotides, the CDR3 is TGTGCCAGCAGACTACTAGCGGGAGTCCCAGATACGCAGTATTTT. This chain joins TRBV27 and TRBJ2-3; 11 bases are shared with TRBD2. Germline V CDR1 and CDR2: MNHEY, SMNVEV (reference sequence). The CDR3 has 15 amino acids. The junction had 6 bases not matched to a gene; V was cut back by 6 bases and J by 4 bases.

This chain connects TRBV20-1 to TRBJ1-2, with 9 bases matching TRBD1. This CDR3 comprises 13 residues. Looked up from germline, CDR1 is DFQATT and CDR2 is SNEGSKA (reference sequence). V shed 5 bases and J 7 bases; nucleotides not matched to a gene: 8. The CDR3: CSASTGGHSGYTF. The DNA of the CDR3 is TGCAGTGCTTCGACAGGGGGACATAGTGGCTACACCTTC.

The chain recombines TRBV7-9 with TRBJ1-2, with D unresolved. Germline assignment: CDR1 SEHNR and CDR2 FQNEAQ (reference sequence). V was trimmed by 2 bases and J by 3 bases, leaving 7 bases between them. The CDR3 is made up of 13 amino acids. Here the CDR3 DNA reads TGTGCCAGCAGCTTACCAGCTTACTATGGCTACACCTTC. It translates to CASSLPAYYGYTF.

The J gene is TRBJ1-5, the V gene TRBV7-2; D not certain. Per the germline V gene, CDR1 is SGHTA and CDR2 is FQGNSA. V shed 5 bases and J shed 0 bases, with 5 bases lying between them. This CDR3 has 13 amino acids. Here the CDR3 reads CASSPNSNQPQHF. The CDR3 DNA reads as TGTGCCAGCAGCCCTAATAGCAATCAGCCCCAGCATTTT.

The V call is TRBV24-1, the J call TRBJ2-1; 8 nucleotides agree with TRBD2. The CDR3 contains 15 residues. The junction had 6 bases not matched to a gene; V was cut back by 1 base and J by 8 bases. CDR1 and CDR2 (germline): KGHDR, SFDVKD. CDR3 residues: CATSDLAGDRYEQFF. For the CDR3, the DNA is TGTGCCACCAGTGATTTAGCGGGAGATCGGTATGAGCAGTTCTTC.

The rearrangement joins TRBV12-3 or TRBV12-4 to TRBJ2-5; 7 bases match TRBD2. The J call may be mistaken, given a closer DNA end match to TRBJ2-7. CDR3 length: 12 residues. In DNA form, the CDR3 reads TGTGCCAGCAGACTAGCGCAGGACGAGCAGTACTTC. The encoded protein is CASRLAQDEQYF.

For this clonotype: A junction end diverges from the germline sequence, so it may reflect a read error. The CDR3 is CASSLVQSF. The CDR3 region has the DNA TGTGCCAGCAGCTTAGTCCAGAGCTTC. The chain couples TRBV7-6 to TRBJ2-7, with unresolved D. The CDR3 totals 9 residues. Germline V gives CDR1 SGHVS, CDR2 FNYEAQ.

This clonotype showed up just a few times. This chain connects TRBV12-3 or TRBV12-4 to TRBJ2-7; 9 bases fit TRBD2. V lost 4 bases to trimming and J lost 0 bases; unmatched junction nucleotides: 10. The CDR3 consists of 17 residues. Written as DNA, the CDR3 is TGTGCCAGCAGTTCCTCCTTGACTAGCGGCAGCTCCTACGAGCAGTACTTC. Its translation: CASSSSLTSGSSYEQYF.

The V and J genes are TRBV5-1 and TRBJ2-3, with 14 bases identical to TRBD2. Germline V gene sequence: CDR1 SGHRS, CDR2 YFSETQ. This CDR3 comprises 17 residues. J lost 1 base, V lost 5 bases, and 6 bases had no gene match. CDR3 protein: CASRTSGGAGRTDTQYF. CDR3 bases: TGCGCCAGCAGGACTAGCGGGGGGGCCGGTCGCACAGATACGCAGTATTTT.

This chain uses TRBV7-2 with TRBJ1-4; tentative D call: TRBD1 (6 bases). Trimming cost V 7 bases and J 8 bases, with 20 bases left between them. The CDR3 extends over 15 amino acids. Germline V gene data show CDR1 as SGHTA and CDR2 as FQGNSA. CDR3 amino acids: CASIEQAGRGEKLFF. In nucleotides, the CDR3 is TGTGCCAGCATCGAGCAGGCAGGGAGGGGGGAAAAACTGTTTTTT.

This chain links TRBV20-1 with TRBJ2-3; 7 bases fit TRBD2. This CDR3 is 13 amino acids long. Germline V gene sequence: CDR1 DFQATT, CDR2 SNEGSKA (reference sequence). The V gene end was trimmed by 5 bases and the J gene end by 6 bases; junction bases not matched to a gene: 8. CDR3 in amino acids: CSARRDYLDTQYF. In DNA, the CDR3 is TGCAGTGCTCGAAGGGACTATCTCGATACGCAGTATTTT.

This clonotype showed up just a few times. V is TRBV24-1 and J is TRBJ2-2; D not resolved. Per the germline V gene, CDR1 is KGHDR and CDR2 is SFDVKD. The CDR3 extends over 13 amino acids. V lost 10 bases and J lost 6, with 14 bases in between. CDR3 sequence reads: CATRAAAAGELFF. CDR3 DNA: TGTGCCACTCGGGCTGCGGCGGCCGGGGAGCTGTTTTTT.

The chain combines TRBV11-2 with TRBJ2-3; 10 nucleotides align to TRBD1. The trim removed 1 base at V and 0 bases at J, leaving 4 bases unmatched. This CDR3 spans 17 amino acids. CDR1 and CDR2 (germline): SGHAT, FQNNGV. This CDR3 reads CASSLAAGQGSTDTQYF. The CDR3 nucleotides are TGTGCCAGCAGCTTAGCGGCGGGACAGGGGAGCACAGATACGCAGTATTTT.

This rearrangement joins TRBV20-1 to TRBJ1-1, with D uncertain. With 3 bases removed from V and 4 bases from J, the gap between germline ends came to 12 bases. CDR3 length equals 13 residues. Looked up from germline, CDR1 is DFQATT and CDR2 is SNEGSKA (reference sequence). The CDR3 nucleotides read TGCAGTGCTAGCGGCAGGATGAGCACTGAAGCTTTCTTT. This sequence encodes CSASGRMSTEAFF.

The V gene is TRBV29-1, the J gene TRBJ2-7, with no clear D. V gave up 5 bases and J gave up 4 bases, with 15 bases separating them. The CDR3 has 13 amino acids. From germline, CDR1 is SQVTM and CDR2 ANQGSEA. The CDR3 reads CSVRQEDLYEQYF. The CDR3 DNA reads TGCAGCGTTCGCCAGGAAGACTTATACGAGCAGTACTTC.

DNA of the CDR3: TGCGCCAGCAGCGACCCCACTAGCTTCCACAATGAGCAGTTCTTC. This codes for CASSDPTSFHNEQFF. V is TRBV5-1 and J is TRBJ2-1, with TRBD2 as a possible D gene (6 bases). The ends were cut back, 4 bases at V and 5 bases at J, with 16 bases in the middle. Looked up from germline, CDR1 is SGHRS and CDR2 is YFSETQ. CDR3 size: 15 residues.

About this clonotype itself: Its ends do not fully match the called genes, so a read error is possible. The gene calls are TRBV29-1 and TRBJ2-1; D assignment may be TRBD1 or TRBD2 (5 bases each). The CDR3 has 11 amino acids. Germline CDR1 SQVTM, CDR2 ANQGSEA. The CDR3 sequence is CSAGRGNGQFF. The CDR3 DNA follows: TGCAGCGCTGGCCGGGGCAATGGGCAGTTCTTC.

This clonotype turned up a few times. This rearrangement joins TRBV4-1 to TRBJ1-1; D gene uncertain. CDR1 and CDR2 (germline): MGHRA, YSYEKL. This CDR3 region has 15 residues. Trimming stripped 0 bases from V and 4 bases from J, with 12 bases between. DNA for the CDR3: TGCGCCAGCAGCCAAGATGACGGGTTCAGCACTGAAGCTTTCTTT. It encodes CASSQDDGFSTEAFF.

This clonotype has a handful of counts. The chain joins TRBV7-9 to TRBJ1-2; 7 nucleotides align to TRBD1. CDR1 is SEHNR, CDR2 FQNEAQ, per germline (reference sequence). The junction had 5 bases not matched to a gene; V was cut back by 5 bases and J by 8 bases. The CDR3 is 12 amino acids. The CDR3: CASSRQGRGYTF. The CDR3 coding sequence is TGTGCCAGCAGCCGACAGGGTCGAGGCTACACCTTC.

The chain has TRBV6-1 and TRBJ2-7; 11 bases are a match to TRBD2. The J call is in doubt because the DNA end fits TRBJ2-1 better. Germline V gene sequence: CDR1 MNHNS, CDR2 SASEGT. There are 13 residues in the CDR3. CDR3 DNA sequence: TGTGCCAGCCTCACTAGCGGGGGCAATGAGCAGTTCTTC. Protein product: CASLTSGGNEQFF.

This clonotype appeared a few times. This rearrangement joins TRBV5-1 to TRBJ2-4; D is undetermined. CDR1 and CDR2 (germline): SGHRS, YFSETQ. CDR3 size: 13 residues. V lost 0 bases and J 5 bases, leaving 6 bases between the germline ends. CDR3 in amino acids: CASSLDSENIQYF. Written as DNA, the CDR3 is TGCGCCAGCAGCTTGGATTCGGAAAACATTCAGTACTTC.

This clonotype was detected a few times. The chain employs TRBV9 and TRBJ2-1; tentative D call: TRBD1 (6 bases). This CDR3 comprises 13 residues. Trimming removed 4 bases at V and 3 bases at J, with 8 bases between. The germline V gene has CDR1 SGDLS and CDR2 YYNGEE. CDR3 in DNA: TGTGCCAGCAGCTCACAGGGCTACAATGAGCAGTTCTTC. Amino acids: CASSSQGYNEQFF. Combining the CDR3 with reference TRBV9 and TRBJ2-1 gives the whole variable domain DSGVTQTPKHLITATGQRVTLRCSPRSGDLSVYWYQQSLDQGLQFLIQYYNGEERAKGNILERFSAQQFPDLHSELNLSSLELGDSALYFCASSSQGYNEQFFGPGTRLTVL.

CDR3 loop: CSALGLLAEQETQYF. DNA of the CDR3: TGCAGTGCCCTAGGATTGCTAGCGGAGCAAGAGACCCAGTACTTC. The chain has TRBV20-1 and TRBJ2-5, with 7 bases aligning to TRBD2. The CDR3 sequence is 15 residues long. J lost 2 bases, V lost 6 bases, and 12 bases had no gene match. From germline, CDR1 is DFQATT and CDR2 SNEGSKA (reference sequence).

The chain couples TRBV20-1 to TRBJ1-5; 9 positions match TRBD1. Germline V CDR1 and CDR2: DFQATT, SNEGSKA (reference sequence). The ends lost 5 bases at V and 7 bases at J; junction bases unmatched: 6. This CDR3 spans 13 amino acids. The CDR3 spells CSAAGTGLQPQHF. The CDR3 bases are TGCAGTGCTGCCGGGACAGGGTTGCAGCCCCAGCATTTT.

The chain has TRBV6-5 and TRBJ2-2; D gene uncertain. The CDR3 extends over 12 amino acids. With 6 bases removed from V and 1 base from J, the gap between germline ends came to 3 bases. CDR1 MNHEY and CDR2 SVGAGI come from the germline V gene. CDR3 loop: CASRENTGELFF. The CDR3 bases are TGTGCCAGCAGGGAGAACACCGGGGAGCTGTTTTTT.

The V and J genes are TRBV6-6 and TRBJ1-4; 8 bases line up with TRBD1. The CDR3 has 13 residues. The ends lost 5 bases at V and 12 bases at J; junction bases unmatched: 8. Germline CDR1 is MNHNY and CDR2 is SVGAGI (reference sequence). CDR3 protein: CASSKDRGGELFF. Written as DNA, the CDR3 is TGTGCCAGCAGTAAAGACAGGGGCGGTGAACTGTTTTTT.

This clonotype was picked up a small number of times. V is TRBV5-1 and J is TRBJ2-7; 7 nucleotides match TRBD1. Germline V gene data show CDR1 as SGHRS and CDR2 as YFSETQ. The CDR3 extends over 15 amino acids. The trim removed 4 bases at V and 3 bases at J, leaving 10 bases unmatched. CDR3 coding DNA: TGCGCCAGCAGCCTGCTTTGGACAGGCGTCTACGAGCAGTACTTC. Its protein is CASSLLWTGVYEQYF.